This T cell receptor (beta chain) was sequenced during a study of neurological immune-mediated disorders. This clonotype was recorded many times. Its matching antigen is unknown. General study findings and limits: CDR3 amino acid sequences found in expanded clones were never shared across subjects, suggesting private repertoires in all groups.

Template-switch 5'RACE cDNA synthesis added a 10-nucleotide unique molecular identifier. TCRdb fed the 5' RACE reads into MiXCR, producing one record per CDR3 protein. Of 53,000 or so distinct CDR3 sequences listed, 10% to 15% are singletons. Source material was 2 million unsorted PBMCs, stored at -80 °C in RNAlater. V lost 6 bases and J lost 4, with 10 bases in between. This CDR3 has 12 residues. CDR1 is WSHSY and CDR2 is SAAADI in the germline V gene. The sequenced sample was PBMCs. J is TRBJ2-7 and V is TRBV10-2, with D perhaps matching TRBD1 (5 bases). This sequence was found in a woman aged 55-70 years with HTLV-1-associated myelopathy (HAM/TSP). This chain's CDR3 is CASRGRGYEQYF. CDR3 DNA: TGCGCCAGCAGGGGAAGGGGATACGAGCAGTACTTC.